This TCR beta chain originates from a study of vaccination and CD4 T cells after COVID-19. Treatment noted: roughly nine-day PBMC culture with coronavirus spike peptide pools or control peptides (ViraFEST assay). From the unexposed donor, CD4+ T cells were collected ahead of the COVID-19 pandemic (2011-2018). The CDR3 consists of 15 residues. V was trimmed by 3 bases and J by 4 bases, leaving 15 bases between them. With respect to this clonotype: Its cognate antigen is unknown.

Sequenced with the Oncomine TCR Beta short-read assay was DNA taken from cultured CD4+ T cells. MiXCR, run by TCRdb on the PCR reads, gives a single entry per CDR3 protein. The sample contains a few thousand distinct CDR3 sequences, roughly 60% of which appear only once. This clonotype was obtained from a human donor in good health. The V call is TRBV12-3 or TRBV12-4, the J call TRBJ1-2; D might be TRBD1 (6 bases). Sequenced: CD4+ T cells from blood, cultured in vitro. The CDR3 reads CASSLGALRSYGYTF. The CDR3 DNA reads as TGTGCCAGCAGTTTGGGGGCACTCCGTTCCTATGGCTACACCTTC.